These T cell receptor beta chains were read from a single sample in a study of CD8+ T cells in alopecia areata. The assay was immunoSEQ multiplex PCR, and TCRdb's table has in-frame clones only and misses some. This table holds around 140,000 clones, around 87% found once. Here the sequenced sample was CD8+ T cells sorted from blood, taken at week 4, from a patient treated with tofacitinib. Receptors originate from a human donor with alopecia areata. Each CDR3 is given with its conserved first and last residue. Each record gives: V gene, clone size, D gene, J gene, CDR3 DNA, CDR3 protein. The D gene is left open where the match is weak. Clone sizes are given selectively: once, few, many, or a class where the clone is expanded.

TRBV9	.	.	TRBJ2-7	TGTGCCAGCAGCGTAGACGGGGCCGAGCAGTACTTC	CASSVDGAEQYF
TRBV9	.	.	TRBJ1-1	TGTGCCAGCAGCGTGGGGACACAGAACACTGAAGCTTTCTTT	CASSVGTQNTEAFF
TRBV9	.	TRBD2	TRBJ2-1	TGTGCCAGCAGCGTATCGGCGGGAGGGAGGAGGTACAATGAGCAGTTCTTC	CASSVSAGGRRYNEQFF
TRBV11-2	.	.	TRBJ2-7	TGTGCCAGCAGCTTAGGGCCTTCCTACGAGCAGTACTTC	CASSLGPSYEQYF
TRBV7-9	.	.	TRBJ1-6	TGTGCCAGCACCGATGCCGTCAAAAAACCTAATTCACCCCTCCACTTT	CASTDAVKKPNSPLHF
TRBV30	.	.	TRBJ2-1	TGTGCCTGGGAACAGGGCCTTGAGCAGTTCTTC	CAWEQGLEQFF
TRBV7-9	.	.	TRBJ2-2	TGTGCCAGCAGTTTATCCGACACCGGGGAGCTGTTTTTT	CASSLSDTGELFF
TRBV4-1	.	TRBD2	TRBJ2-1	TGCGCCAGCAGCCAGGCACTAGCGGGGAATGAGCAGTTCTTC	CASSQALAGNEQFF
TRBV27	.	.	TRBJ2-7	TGTGCCAGCAGAGTCGCCGGGACTCAAAGCTCCTACGAGCAGTACTTC	CASRVAGTQSSYEQYF
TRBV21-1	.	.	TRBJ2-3	TGTGCCCCCCTTCGTGATACGCAGTATTTT	CAPLRDTQYF
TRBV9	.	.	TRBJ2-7	TGTGCCAGCAGCGTAGGTAACAGATACGAGCAGTACTTC	CASSVGNRYEQYF
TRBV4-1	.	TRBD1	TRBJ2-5	TGCGCCAGCAGCCTCAGTGGCGGGACAGGAGGCGTCGGCCAAGAGACCCAGTACTTC	CASSLSGGTGGVGQETQYF
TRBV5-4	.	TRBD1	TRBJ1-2	TGTGCCAGCAGCGAGGAGAGGACAGGACGAGCTAACTATGGCTACACCTTC	CASSEERTGRANYGYTF
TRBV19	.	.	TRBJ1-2	TGTGCCAGTAGTGTCGACTATGGCTACACCTTC	CASSVDYGYTF
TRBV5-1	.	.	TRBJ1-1	TGCGCCAGCAGCTTATCGGGGGATCACACTGAAGCTTTCTTT	CASSLSGDHTEAFF
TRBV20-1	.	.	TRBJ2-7	TGCAGTGCTAGGAACGTAGACGAGCAGTACTTC	CSARNVDEQYF
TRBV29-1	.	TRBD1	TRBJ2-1	TGCAGCGTTGAAGATGACAGGGGCCCGGGCAATGAGCAGTTCTTC	CSVEDDRGPGNEQFF
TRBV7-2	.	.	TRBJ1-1	TGTGCCAGCAGCTCACCCCGGGAAGGGGACCCTGAAGCTTTCTTT	CASSSPREGDPEAFF
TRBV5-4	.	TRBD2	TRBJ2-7	TGTGCCAGCAGCTTCTCCGGGGGGGCCTACGAGCAGTACTTC	CASSFSGGAYEQYF
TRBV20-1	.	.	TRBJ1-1	TGCAGTGCGATCCTGGACACTGAAGCTTTCTTT	CSAILDTEAFF
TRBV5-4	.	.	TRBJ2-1	TGTGCCAGCAGTCCCCGGGAAGGAAGCAATGAGCAGTTCTTC	CASSPREGSNEQFF
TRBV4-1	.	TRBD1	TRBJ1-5	TGCGCCAGCAGCCCGCAACGGACAGGGGCCTCCGCACCCCAGCATTTT	CASSPQRTGASAPQHF
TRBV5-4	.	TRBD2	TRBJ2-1	TGTGCCAGCAGCTTCGGGGGGAATGAGCAGTTCTTC	CASSFGGNEQFF
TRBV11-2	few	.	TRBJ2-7	TGTGCCAGCTCGACCGGCGAGCAGTACTTC	CASSTGEQYF
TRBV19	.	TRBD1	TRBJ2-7	TGTGCCAGTAGTATCGGACAGGGGGAATACGAGCAGTACTTC	CASSIGQGEYEQYF
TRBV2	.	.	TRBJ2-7	TGTGCCAGCAGCCCGAGTGTCGGGGGCTTATCCGAGCAGTACTTC	CASSPSVGGLSEQYF
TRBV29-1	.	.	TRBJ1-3	TGCAGCGTTGGAGGCGCGGGGGCTACTGGAAACACCATATATTTT	CSVGGAGATGNTIYF
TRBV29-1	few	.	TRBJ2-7	TGCAGCGTTGAACTGGGGCTTAGGAGCTCCTACGAGCAGTACTTC	CSVELGLRSSYEQYF
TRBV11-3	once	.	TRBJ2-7	TGTGCCAGCAGCGAAAGCGGGTTCGAGCAGTACTTC	CASSESGFEQYF
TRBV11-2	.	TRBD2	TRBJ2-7	TGTGCCAGCAGCTTGGGGACTAGCGGGTTATATCACGAGCAGTACTTC	CASSLGTSGLYHEQYF
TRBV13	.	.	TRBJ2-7	TGTGCCAGCAGCCCGCAAGATGGGAGCTCCTACGAGCAGTACTTC	CASSPQDGSSYEQYF
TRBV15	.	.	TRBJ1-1	TGTGCCACCAGCAGTACCGGAGGATCTCCTGAAGCTTTCTTT	CATSSTGGSPEAFF
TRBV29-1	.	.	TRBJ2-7	TGCAGCGTTGAAGGCGGTGCCTACGAGCAGTACTTC	CSVEGGAYEQYF
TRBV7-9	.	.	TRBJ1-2	TGTGCCAGCAGCCTACAGTACTATGGCTACACCTTC	CASSLQYYGYTF
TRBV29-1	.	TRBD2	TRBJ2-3	TGCAGCGCCGGACTAGCGGGAGGACAAGCTAGCACAGATACGCAGTATTTT	CSAGLAGGQASTDTQYF
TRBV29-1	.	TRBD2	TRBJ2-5	TGCAGCGTTGATGGGCTAGCGGGGCTCCAAGAGACCCAGTACTTC	CSVDGLAGLQETQYF
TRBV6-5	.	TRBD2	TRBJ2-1	TGTGCCAGCAGTAGCGGGACCTACAATGAGCAGTTCTTC	CASSSGTYNEQFF
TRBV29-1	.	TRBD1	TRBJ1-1	TGCAGCGTTGACGCGACAGGGAGGAACACTGAAGCTTTCTTT	CSVDATGRNTEAFF
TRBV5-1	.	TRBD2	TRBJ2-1	TGCGCCAGCACCTCAGGGGTAGCGGGATCCTCCTACAATGAGCAGTTCTTC	CASTSGVAGSSYNEQFF
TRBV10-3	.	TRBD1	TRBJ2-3	TGTGCCATCAGTGATGCGACAGGGGCGACAGATACGCAGTATTTT	CAISDATGATDTQYF
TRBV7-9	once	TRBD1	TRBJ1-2	TGTGCCAGCATCCTACAGGGGGCGGATGGCTACACCTTC	CASILQGADGYTF
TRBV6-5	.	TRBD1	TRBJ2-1	TGTGCCAGCAGTCCCGGACAGGCTGAGCAGTTCTTC	CASSPGQAEQFF
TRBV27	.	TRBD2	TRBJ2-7	TGTGCCAGCAGCCGTCTTACTAGCGGGGGACCCTACGAGCAGTACTTC	CASSRLTSGGPYEQYF
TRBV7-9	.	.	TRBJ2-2	TGTGCCAGCAGCTCTCTATCCGGGGAGCTGTTTTTT	CASSSLSGELFF
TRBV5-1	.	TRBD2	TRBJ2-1	TGCGCCAGCAGCACCGGGACTAGCGCTTACAATGAGCAGTTCTTC	CASSTGTSAYNEQFF
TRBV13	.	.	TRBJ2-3	TGTGCCAGCAGCTCCGGACCTTTTACCACAGATACGCAGTATTTT	CASSSGPFTTDTQYF
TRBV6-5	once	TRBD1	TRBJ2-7	TGTGCCAGCAGTTACACAATAGGGACAGCCTACGAGCAGTACTTC	CASSYTIGTAYEQYF
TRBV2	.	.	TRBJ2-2	TGTGCCAGCAGTGAAAGCAGCGGCGGAACAAACACCGGGGAGCTGTTTTTT	CASSESSGGTNTGELFF
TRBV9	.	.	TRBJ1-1	TGTGCCAGCAGCCCGGGGAATAACGAAGCTTTCTTT	CASSPGNNEAFF
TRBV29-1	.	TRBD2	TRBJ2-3	TGCAGCGTTGAACCCACACGCCGGGACTACCGAAGAGCTAGCACAGATACGCAGTATTTT	CSVEPTRRDYRRASTDTQYF
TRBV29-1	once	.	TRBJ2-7	TGCAGCGTCCGCGTTTCGAGGGACGCGGACTCAACCTACGAGCAGTACTTC	CSVRVSRDADSTYEQYF
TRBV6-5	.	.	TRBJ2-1	TGTGCCAGCAGTTACAATTCCAGGGGGGCCTACAATGAGCAGTTCTTC	CASSYNSRGAYNEQFF
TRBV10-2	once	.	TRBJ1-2	TGCGCCAGCAGAGTGCCCCTACAGCGCTATGGCTACACCTTC	CASRVPLQRYGYTF
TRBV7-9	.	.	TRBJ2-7	TGTGCCAGCAGCCCAGGACCCTACGAGCAGTACTTC	CASSPGPYEQYF
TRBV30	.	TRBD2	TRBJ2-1	TGTGCCTGGAGTGAGAAGCGGGGGGACCTTAATGAGCAGTTCTTC	CAWSEKRGDLNEQFF
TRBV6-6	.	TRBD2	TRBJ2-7	TGTGCCAGCAGTGACACCGGGACTAGCTCGATCGAGCAGTACTTC	CASSDTGTSSIEQYF